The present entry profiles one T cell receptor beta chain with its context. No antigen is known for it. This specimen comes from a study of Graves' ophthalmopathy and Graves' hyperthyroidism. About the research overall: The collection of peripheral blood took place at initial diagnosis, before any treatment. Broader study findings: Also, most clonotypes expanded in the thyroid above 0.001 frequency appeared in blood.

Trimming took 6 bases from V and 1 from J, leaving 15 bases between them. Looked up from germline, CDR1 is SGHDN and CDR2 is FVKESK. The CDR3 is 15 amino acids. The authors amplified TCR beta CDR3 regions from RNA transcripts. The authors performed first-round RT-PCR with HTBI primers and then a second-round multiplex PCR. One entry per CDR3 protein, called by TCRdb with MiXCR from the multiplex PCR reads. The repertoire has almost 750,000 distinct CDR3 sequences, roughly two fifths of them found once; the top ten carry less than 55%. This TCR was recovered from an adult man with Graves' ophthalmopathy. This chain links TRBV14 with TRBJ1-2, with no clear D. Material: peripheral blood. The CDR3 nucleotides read TGTGCCAGCAGTGAAATAGGCGGAATTAACTATGGCTACACCTTC. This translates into CASSEIGGINYGYTF.